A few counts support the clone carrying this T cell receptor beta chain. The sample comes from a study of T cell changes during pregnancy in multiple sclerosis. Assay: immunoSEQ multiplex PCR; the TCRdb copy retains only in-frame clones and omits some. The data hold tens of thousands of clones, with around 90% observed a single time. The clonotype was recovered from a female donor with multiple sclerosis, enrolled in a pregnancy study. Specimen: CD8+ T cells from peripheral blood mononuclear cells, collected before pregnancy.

The CDR3 sequence: CASSYSLGRGEAFF. In nucleotides, the CDR3 is TGTGCCAGCAGTTACTCGCTCGGGAGGGGTGAAGCTTTCTTT. This chain joins TRBV6-5 and TRBJ1-1, with D perhaps TRBD1 (5 bases). Per germline, CDR1 MNHEY and CDR2 SVGAGI. This CDR3 contains 14 residues. V shed 0 bases and J shed 7 bases, with 12 bases lying between them.